The 5 T cell receptor beta chains given below trace back to one sample, sequenced in a study of beta chain features in type 1 diabetes. Study-wide points: The study found moderately but significantly shorter TCRB CDR3s in all four CD4+ subsets of Type 1 diabetes patients.

Expressed TCRB transcripts were sequenced after all isolated RNA was converted to cDNA. Repertoires were generated with immunoSEQ multiplex PCR, while TCRdb's copy carries only in-frame clones and drops some. In the table there are about 660,000 clones, around 15% of which are singletons. The antigens these receptors bind are not known. Sequenced input: naive CD4+ T cells from blood. These receptor sequences come from a man aged 18-30 years with type 1 diabetes.

The chain combines TRBV2 with TRBJ2-1, with 7 positions matching TRBD2. V trimming: 11 bases; J trimming: 5 bases; junction bases outside the gene matches: 9. This CDR3 spans 13 amino acids. Germline V gives CDR1 SNHLY, CDR2 FYNNEI. CDR3 amino acids: CAGGGYPHNEQFF. The CDR3 region has the DNA TGTGCCGGGGGGGGGTACCCCCACAATGAGCAGTTCTTC. Filled out from reference TRBV2 and TRBJ2-1, the complete variable domain reads EPEVTQTPSHQVTQMGQEVILRCVPISNHLYFYWYRQILGQKVEFLVSFYNNEISEKSEIFDDQFSVERPDGSNFTLKIRSTKLEDSAMYFCAGGGYPHNEQFFGPGTRLTVL.

A few counts support this clone. CDR3 sequence: CASSWNGFGDDEQFF. The CDR3 region has the DNA TGTGCCAGCAGTTGGAATGGCTTTGGTGATGATGAGCAGTTCTTC. The rearrangement links TRBV2 to TRBJ2-1; D uncertain. Germline V lookup: CDR1 SNHLY, CDR2 FYNNEI. This CDR3 is 15 amino acids long. The V end lost 5 bases, the J end lost 8 bases, and 19 bases lay between the germline ends.

This clone has a handful of counts. One end of the junction is discordant with germline, which a read error may explain. The V and J genes are TRBV5-5 and TRBJ2-7; 7 bases are a match to TRBD2. The CDR3 length is 13 residues. Per germline, CDR1 SGHKS and CDR2 YYEKEE (reference sequence). Here the CDR3 DNA reads TGTGCCAGCAGCTCTAGCGGAGGGTACGCGCAGTACTTC. Protein product: CASSSSGGYAQYF.

This clone was picked up a small number of times. The chain joins TRBV5-8 to TRBJ1-1; the D is unclear. Germline V gene sequence: CDR1 SGHTS, CDR2 YDEGEE. The CDR3 is 14 residues long. The ends were cut back, 7 bases at V and 0 bases at J, with 13 bases in the middle. In DNA, the CDR3 is TGTGCCAGCTGGAGGGTATCTATGAACACTGAAGCTTTCTTT. Protein sequence: CASWRVSMNTEAFF.

The chain uses TRBV30 and TRBJ1-2; TRBD1 matches 9 bases. The V segment lost 2 bases and the J segment 5 bases; nucleotides outside the gene matches: 12. The CDR3 spans 16 residues. Germline assignment: CDR1 GTSNPN and CDR2 SVGIG (reference sequence). CDR3: CAWSSTDRGRAYGYTF. CDR3 nucleotide sequence: TGTGCCTGGAGTTCAACCGACAGGGGGAGAGCGTATGGCTACACCTTC. Full variable domain (outside the CDR3, taken from reference TRBV30 and TRBJ1-2): SQTIHQWPATLVQPVGSPLSLECTVEGTSNPNLYWYRQAAGRGLQLLFYSVGIGQISSEVPQNLSASRPQDRQFILSSKKLLLSDSGFYLCAWSSTDRGRAYGYTFGSGTRLTVV.